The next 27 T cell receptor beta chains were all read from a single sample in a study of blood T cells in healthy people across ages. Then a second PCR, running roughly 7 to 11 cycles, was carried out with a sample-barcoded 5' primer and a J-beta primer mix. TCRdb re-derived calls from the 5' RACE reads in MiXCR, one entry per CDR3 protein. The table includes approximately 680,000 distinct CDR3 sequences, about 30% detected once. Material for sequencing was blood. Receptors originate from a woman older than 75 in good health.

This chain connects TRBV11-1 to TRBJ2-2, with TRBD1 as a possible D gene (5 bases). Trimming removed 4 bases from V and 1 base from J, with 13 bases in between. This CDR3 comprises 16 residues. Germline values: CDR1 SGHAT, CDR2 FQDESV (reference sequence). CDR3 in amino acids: CASSSPVRVNTGELFF. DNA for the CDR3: TGTGCCAGCAGCTCTCCCGTCAGGGTGAACACCGGGGAGCTGTTTTTT.

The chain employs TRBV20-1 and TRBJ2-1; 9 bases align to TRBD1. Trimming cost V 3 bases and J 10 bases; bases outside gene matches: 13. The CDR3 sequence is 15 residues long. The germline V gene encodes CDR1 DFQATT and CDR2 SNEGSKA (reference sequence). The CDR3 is CSASTPGQGRYEQFF. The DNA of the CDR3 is TGCAGTGCTAGTACTCCGGGACAGGGTCGTTACGAGCAGTTCTTC.

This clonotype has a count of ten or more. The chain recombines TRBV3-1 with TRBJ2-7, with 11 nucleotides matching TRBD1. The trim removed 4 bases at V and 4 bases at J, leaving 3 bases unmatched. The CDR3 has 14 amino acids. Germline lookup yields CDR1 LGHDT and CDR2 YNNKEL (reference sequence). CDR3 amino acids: CASSRTGGDYEQYF. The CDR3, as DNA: TGTGCCAGCAGCCGGACAGGGGGCGATTACGAGCAGTACTTC.

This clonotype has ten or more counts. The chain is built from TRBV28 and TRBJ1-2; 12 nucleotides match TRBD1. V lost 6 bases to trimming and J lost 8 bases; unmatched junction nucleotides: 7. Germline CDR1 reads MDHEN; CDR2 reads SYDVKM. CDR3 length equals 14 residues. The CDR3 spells CASSKGDRGRGYTF. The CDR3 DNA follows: TGTGCCAGCAGCAAAGGGGACAGGGGGCGGGGCTACACCTTC.

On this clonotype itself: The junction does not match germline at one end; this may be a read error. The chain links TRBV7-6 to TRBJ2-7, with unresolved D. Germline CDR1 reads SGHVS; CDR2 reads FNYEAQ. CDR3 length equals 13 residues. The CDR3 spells CTSSFGRTYEQYF. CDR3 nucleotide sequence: TGTACCAGCAGCTTCGGACGGACCTACGAGCAGTACTTC. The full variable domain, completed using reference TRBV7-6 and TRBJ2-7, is GAGVSQSPRYKVTKRGQDVALRCDPISGHVSLYWYRQALGQGPEFLTYFNYEAQQDKSGLPNDRFSAERPEGSISTLTIQRTEQRDSAMYRCTSSFGRTYEQYFGPGTRLTVT.

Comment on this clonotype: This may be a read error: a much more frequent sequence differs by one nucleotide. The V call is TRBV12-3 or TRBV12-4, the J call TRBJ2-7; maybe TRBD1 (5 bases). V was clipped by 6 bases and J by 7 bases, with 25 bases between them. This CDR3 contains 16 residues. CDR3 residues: CASRITGGASYNEQYF. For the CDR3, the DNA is TGTGCCAGCAGGATTACAGGTGGGGCCTCCTACAATGAGCAGTACTTC.

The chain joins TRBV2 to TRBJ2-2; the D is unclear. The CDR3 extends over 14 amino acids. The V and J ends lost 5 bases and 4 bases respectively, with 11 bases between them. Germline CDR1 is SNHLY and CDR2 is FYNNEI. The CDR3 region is CASSPERSTGELFF. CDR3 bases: TGTGCCAGCAGTCCCGAGCGTAGCACCGGGGAGCTGTTTTTT.

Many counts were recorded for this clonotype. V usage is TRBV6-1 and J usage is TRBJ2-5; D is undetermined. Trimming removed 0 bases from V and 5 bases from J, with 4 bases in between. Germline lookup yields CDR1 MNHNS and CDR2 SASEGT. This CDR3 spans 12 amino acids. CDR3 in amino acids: CASSEAGETQYF. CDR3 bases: TGTGCCAGCAGTGAAGCAGGGGAGACCCAGTACTTC.

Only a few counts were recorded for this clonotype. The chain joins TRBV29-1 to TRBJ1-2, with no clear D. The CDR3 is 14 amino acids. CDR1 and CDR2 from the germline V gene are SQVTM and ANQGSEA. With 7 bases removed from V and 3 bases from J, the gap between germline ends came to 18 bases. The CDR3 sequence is CSEGTRVSDYGYTF. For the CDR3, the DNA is TGCAGCGAGGGTACAAGGGTCTCGGACTATGGCTACACCTTC.

CDR3 protein: CASSLAGGAGGYTF. CDR3 nucleotides: TGTGCCAGCAGTTTGGCGGGGGGCGCCGGGGGCTACACCTTC. The chain recombines TRBV28 with TRBJ1-2; tentative D call: TRBD1 (6 bases). Germline values: CDR1 MDHEN, CDR2 SYDVKM. Trimming took 3 bases from V and 8 from J, leaving 16 bases between them. CDR3 length: 14 amino acids.

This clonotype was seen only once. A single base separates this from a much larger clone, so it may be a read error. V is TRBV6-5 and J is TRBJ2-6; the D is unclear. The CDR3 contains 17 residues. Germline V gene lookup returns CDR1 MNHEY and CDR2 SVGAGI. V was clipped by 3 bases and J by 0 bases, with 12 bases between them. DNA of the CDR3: TGTGCCAGCAGTTATAGAGTCCTCACCTCTGGGGCCAACGTCCTGACTTTC. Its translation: CASSYRVLTSGANVLTF.

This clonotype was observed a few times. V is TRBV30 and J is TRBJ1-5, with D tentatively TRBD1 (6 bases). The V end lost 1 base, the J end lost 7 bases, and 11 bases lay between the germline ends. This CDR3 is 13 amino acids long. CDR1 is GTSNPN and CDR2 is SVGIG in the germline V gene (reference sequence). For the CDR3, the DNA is TGTGCCTGGAGTGAGGGGGACCTCCAGCCCCAGCATTTT. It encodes CAWSEGDLQPQHF.

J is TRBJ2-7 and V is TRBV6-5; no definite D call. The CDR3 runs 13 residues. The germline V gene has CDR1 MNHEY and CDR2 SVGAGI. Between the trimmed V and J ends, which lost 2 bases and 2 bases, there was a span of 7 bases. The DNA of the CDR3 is TGTGCCAGCAGTTACGGCCATACCTACGAGCAGTACTTC. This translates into CASSYGHTYEQYF.

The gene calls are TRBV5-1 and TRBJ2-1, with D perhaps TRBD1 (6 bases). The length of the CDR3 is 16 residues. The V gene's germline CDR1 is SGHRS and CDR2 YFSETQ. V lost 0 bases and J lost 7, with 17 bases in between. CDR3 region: CASSLVIRDNSNEQFF. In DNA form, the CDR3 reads TGCGCCAGCAGCTTGGTGATCCGGGACAATTCGAATGAGCAGTTCTTC. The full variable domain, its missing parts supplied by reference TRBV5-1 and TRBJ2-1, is KAGVTQTPRYLIKTRGQQVTLSCSPISGHRSVSWYQQTPGQGLQFLFEYFSETQRNKGNFPGRFSGRQFSNSRSEMNVSTLELGDSALYLCASSLVIRDNSNEQFFGPGTRLTVL.

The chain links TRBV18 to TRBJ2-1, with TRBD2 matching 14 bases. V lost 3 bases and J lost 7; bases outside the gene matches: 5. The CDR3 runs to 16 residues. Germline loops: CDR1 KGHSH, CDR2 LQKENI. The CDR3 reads CASSPGLAGAVNEQFF. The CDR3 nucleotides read TGTGCCAGCTCACCGGGACTAGCGGGGGCGGTGAATGAGCAGTTCTTC.

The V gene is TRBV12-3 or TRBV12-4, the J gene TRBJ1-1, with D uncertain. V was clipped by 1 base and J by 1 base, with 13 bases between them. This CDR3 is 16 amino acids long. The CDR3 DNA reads TGTGCCAGCAGTTTAGGGGATCCCTGGGGGAACACTGAAGCTTTCTTT. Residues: CASSLGDPWGNTEAFF.

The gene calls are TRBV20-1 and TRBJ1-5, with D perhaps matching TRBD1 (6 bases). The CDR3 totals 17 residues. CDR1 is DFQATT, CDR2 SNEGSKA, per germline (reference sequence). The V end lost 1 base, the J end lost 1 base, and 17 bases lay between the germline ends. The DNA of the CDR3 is TGCAGTGCTAGAGTAGGGGTGGGGGGGCTGAGCAATCAGCCCCAGCATTTT. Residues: CSARVGVGGLSNQPQHF.

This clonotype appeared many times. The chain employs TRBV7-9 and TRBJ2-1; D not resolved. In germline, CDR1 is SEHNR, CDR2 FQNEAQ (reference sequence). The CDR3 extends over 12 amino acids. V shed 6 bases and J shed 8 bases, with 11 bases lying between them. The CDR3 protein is CASREVEHEQFF. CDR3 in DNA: TGTGCCAGCAGAGAGGTTGAGCATGAGCAGTTCTTC.

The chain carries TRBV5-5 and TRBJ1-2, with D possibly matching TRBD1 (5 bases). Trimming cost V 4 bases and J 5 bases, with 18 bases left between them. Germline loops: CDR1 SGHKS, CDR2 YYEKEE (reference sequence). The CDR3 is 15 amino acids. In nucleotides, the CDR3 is TGTGCCAGCAGCCCGGGTCTGGACATTGGGTATGGCTACACCTTC. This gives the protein CASSPGLDIGYGYTF. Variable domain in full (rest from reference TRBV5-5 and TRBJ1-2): DAGVTQSPTHLIKTRGQQVTLRCSPISGHKSVSWYQQVLGQGPQFIFQYYEKEERGRGNFPDRFSARQFPNYSSELNVNALLLGDSALYLCASSPGLDIGYGYTFGSGTRLTVV.

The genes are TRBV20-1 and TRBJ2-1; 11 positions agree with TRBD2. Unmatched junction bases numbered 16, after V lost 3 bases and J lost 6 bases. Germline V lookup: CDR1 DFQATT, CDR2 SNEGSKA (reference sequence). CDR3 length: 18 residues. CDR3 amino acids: CSASETSGSHLKTNEQFF. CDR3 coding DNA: TGCAGTGCTAGTGAAACTAGCGGGAGTCATCTTAAGACCAATGAGCAGTTCTTC.

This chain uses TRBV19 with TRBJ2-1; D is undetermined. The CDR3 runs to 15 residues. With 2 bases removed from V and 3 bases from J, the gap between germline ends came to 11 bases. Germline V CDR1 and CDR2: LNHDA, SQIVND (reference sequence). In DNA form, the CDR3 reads TGTGCCAGTAGTATACAATGGACCCACTACAATGAGCAGTTCTTC. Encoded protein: CASSIQWTHYNEQFF.

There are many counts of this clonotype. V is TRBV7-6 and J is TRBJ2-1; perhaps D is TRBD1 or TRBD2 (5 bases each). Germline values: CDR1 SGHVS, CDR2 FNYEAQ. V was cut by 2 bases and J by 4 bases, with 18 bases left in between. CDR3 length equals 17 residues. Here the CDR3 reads CASSLTIVGTSYNEQFF. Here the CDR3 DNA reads TGTGCCAGCAGCTTAACAATTGTAGGGACCTCATACAATGAGCAGTTCTTC.

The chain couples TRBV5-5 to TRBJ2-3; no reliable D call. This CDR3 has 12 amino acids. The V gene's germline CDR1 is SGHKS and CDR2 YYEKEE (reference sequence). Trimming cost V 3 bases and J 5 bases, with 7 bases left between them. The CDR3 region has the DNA TGTGCCAGCAGCTCCGCAGGAGATACGCAGTATTTT. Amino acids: CASSSAGDTQYF.

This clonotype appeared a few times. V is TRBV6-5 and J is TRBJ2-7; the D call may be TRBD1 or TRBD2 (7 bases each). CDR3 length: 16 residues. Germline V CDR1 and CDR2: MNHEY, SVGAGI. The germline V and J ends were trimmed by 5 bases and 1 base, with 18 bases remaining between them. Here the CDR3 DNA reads TGTGCCAGCAGTCAATTAGCAGGGGGGGGGTCCTACGAGCAGTACTTC. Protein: CASSQLAGGGSYEQYF.

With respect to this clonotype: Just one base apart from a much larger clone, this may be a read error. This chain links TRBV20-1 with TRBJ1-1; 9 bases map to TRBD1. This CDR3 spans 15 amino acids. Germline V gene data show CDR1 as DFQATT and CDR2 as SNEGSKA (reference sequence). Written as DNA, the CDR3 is TGCAGTGTTAGAGCTCCTGGACAGGGGCGCACTGAAGCTTTCTTT. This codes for CSVRAPGQGRTEAFF.

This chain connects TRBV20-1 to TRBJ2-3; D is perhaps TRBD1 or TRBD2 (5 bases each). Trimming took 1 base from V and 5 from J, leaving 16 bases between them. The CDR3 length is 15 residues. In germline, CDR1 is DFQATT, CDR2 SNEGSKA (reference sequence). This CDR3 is CSARVGERRGDTQYF. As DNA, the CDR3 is TGCAGTGCTAGAGTGGGGGAGAGGAGAGGAGATACGCAGTATTTT.

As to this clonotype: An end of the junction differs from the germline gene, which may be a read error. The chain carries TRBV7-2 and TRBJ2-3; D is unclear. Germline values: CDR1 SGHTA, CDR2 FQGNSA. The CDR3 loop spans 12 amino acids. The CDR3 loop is CAGSLNTDTQYF. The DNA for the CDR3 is TGTGCCGGCAGCCTGAACACAGATACGCAGTATTTT.